These T cell receptor beta chains were read from a single sample in a study of T cell changes during pregnancy in multiple sclerosis. This table comes from immunoSEQ multiplex PCR, and its TCRdb copy is limited to in-frame clones, with some not included. The sample shows around 110,000 clones, 85% to 95% of them seen only once. Specimen: peripheral blood, collected in the third trimester of pregnancy. These receptors were taken from a female donor in good health, enrolled as a control in a pregnancy study. Both conserved end residues are part of each CDR3. Each record gives: CDR3 DNA, CDR3 protein, clone size, V gene, J gene, D gene. D genes are given only for firm matches. Clone size is not always given. Where it is, it says once, few, many or a class for expanded clones.

DNA: TGTGCCAGCAGCTTTAGGCTAGCGGCAGATACGCAGTATTTT
CDR3: CASSFRLAADTQYF
size: NA
V: TRBV13
J: TRBJ2-3
D: TRBD2

DNA: TGTGCCAGCAGACAGGGCAACTATGGCTACACCTTC
CDR3: CASRQGNYGYTF
size: NA
V: TRBV6-6
J: TRBJ1-2
D: NA

DNA: TGTGCCAGCAGTTACGCAGGGGGCCGCTATGGCTACACCTTC
CDR3: CASSYAGGRYGYTF
size: NA
V: TRBV6-5
J: TRBJ1-2
D: TRBD1

DNA: TGTGCCAGCAGTTCAATCCCCGGGACAGGCGGCCACGAGCAGTACTTC
CDR3: CASSSIPGTGGHEQYF
size: NA
V: TRBV10-3
J: TRBJ2-7
D: TRBD1

DNA: TGTGCCAGCAGCTTAGCCAATAGGGGGCGCGATTCACCCCTCCACTTT
CDR3: CASSLANRGRDSPLHF
size: NA
V: TRBV5-4
J: TRBJ1-6
D: TRBD1

DNA: TGTGCCAGCAGTTTCGGGACAGCCTACAATGAGCAGTTCTTC
CDR3: CASSFGTAYNEQFF
size: NA
V: TRBV27
J: TRBJ2-1
D: TRBD1

DNA: TGTGCCACCAGCAGAGGGGCGGGACAGGGAACAGATACGCAGTATTTT
CDR3: CATSRGAGQGTDTQYF
size: NA
V: TRBV15
J: TRBJ2-3
D: TRBD1

DNA: TGTGCCAGCTCACCAACAACGAACACTGAAGCTTTCTTT
CDR3: CASSPTTNTEAFF
size: NA
V: TRBV18
J: TRBJ1-1
D: NA

DNA: TGTGCCTGGAGTGTAGGACAGGGGAATGAAAAACTGTTTTTT
CDR3: CAWSVGQGNEKLFF
size: NA
V: TRBV30
J: TRBJ1-4
D: TRBD1

DNA: TGTGCCAGCAGCCCCGAGACTAACCTCAACTATGGCTACACCTTC
CDR3: CASSPETNLNYGYTF
size: NA
V: TRBV9
J: TRBJ1-2
D: NA

DNA: TGTGCCAGCAGGGTAGCAACTAATGAAAAACTGTTTTTT
CDR3: CASRVATNEKLFF
size: NA
V: TRBV25-1
J: TRBJ1-4
D: NA

DNA: TGCAGCGTTGAAGAAGCATCAGGGGTTCGAGGTGAAAAACTGTTTTTT
CDR3: CSVEEASGVRGEKLFF
size: NA
V: TRBV29-1
J: TRBJ1-4
D: NA

DNA: TGTGCCAGCAGCTTAGCGGAGGGTCGCTACGAGCAGTACTTC
CDR3: CASSLAEGRYEQYF
size: NA
V: TRBV7-9
J: TRBJ2-7
D: NA

DNA: TGTGCCAGCAGCCCGAAGGGCGGGGGGGCGGAGACCCAGTACTTC
CDR3: CASSPKGGGAETQYF
size: NA
V: TRBV11-3
J: TRBJ2-5
D: TRBD2

DNA: TGCGCCAGCAGCCAGGACGGACAGGCCAATCAGCCCCAGCATTTT
CDR3: CASSQDGQANQPQHF
size: NA
V: TRBV4-1
J: TRBJ1-5
D: TRBD1

DNA: TGTGCCAGCAGTGATATGGCAGGGGGCTACGAGCAGTACTTC
CDR3: CASSDMAGGYEQYF
size: NA
V: TRBV25-1
J: TRBJ2-7
D: TRBD1

DNA: TGTGCCATCGGAGGGAACGACTATGGCTACACCTTC
CDR3: CAIGGNDYGYTF
size: NA
V: TRBV10-3
J: TRBJ1-2
D: NA

DNA: TGTGCCAGCAGCCAACTAGCGGGGGAGAACAATGAGCAGTTCTTC
CDR3: CASSQLAGENNEQFF
size: NA
V: TRBV7-9
J: TRBJ2-1
D: TRBD2

DNA: TGTGCCAGTAGTAGCCGCCGACAGAACTATGGCTACACCTTC
CDR3: CASSSRRQNYGYTF
size: NA
V: TRBV19
J: TRBJ1-2
D: NA

DNA: TGTGCCAGCAGCCCCGGTCCAAATGGCTACACCTTC
CDR3: CASSPGPNGYTF
size: NA
V: TRBV16
J: TRBJ1-2
D: NA

DNA: TGTGCCAGCAGCGGGAAGACTAGCGGGCCCCGAAGGGACTACAATGAGCAGTTCTTC
CDR3: CASSGKTSGPRRDYNEQFF
size: NA
V: TRBV7-8
J: TRBJ2-1
D: TRBD2

DNA: TGTGCCAGCAGCTCTAAGAGGGGAGGAAGTAATTCACCCCTCCACTTT
CDR3: CASSSKRGGSNSPLHF
size: NA
V: TRBV7-3
J: TRBJ1-6
D: NA

DNA: TGTGCCACCCAGACAGGGGGCGATTCACCCCTCCACTTT
CDR3: CATQTGGDSPLHF
size: NA
V: TRBV30
J: TRBJ1-6
D: TRBD1

DNA: TGTGCCACCGGCGTGAGGGTCCAGGGGGCCGGGGAGCTGTTTTTT
CDR3: CATGVRVQGAGELFF
size: NA
V: TRBV15
J: TRBJ2-2
D: TRBD1

DNA: TGTGCCAGCAGAAGGGGGCCAGATACGCAGTATTTT
CDR3: CASRRGPDTQYF
size: NA
V: TRBV7-2
J: TRBJ2-3
D: TRBD1

DNA: TGTGCCAGCAGCTTGTGGGGGACAGGGGTGAATCAGCCCCAGCATTTT
CDR3: CASSLWGTGVNQPQHF
size: NA
V: TRBV5-4
J: TRBJ1-5
D: TRBD1

DNA: TGCAGCGTTGAAGAATTTTCGGGGGTCGGCTACACCTTC
CDR3: CSVEEFSGVGYTF
size: NA
V: TRBV29-1
J: TRBJ1-2
D: NA

DNA: TGCGCCAGCAGCTTTGCAGGGGACACTGAAGCTTTCTTT
CDR3: CASSFAGDTEAFF
size: NA
V: TRBV5-1
J: TRBJ1-1
D: NA

DNA: TGTGCCAGTATTCCTCCAGGGGGAAACAATGAGCAGTTCTTC
CDR3: CASIPPGGNNEQFF
size: NA
V: TRBV19
J: TRBJ2-1
D: TRBD1

DNA: TGTGCCAGCAGCTCGGACGGGACAGGGGGTCGGGAGACCCAGTACTTC
CDR3: CASSSDGTGGRETQYF
size: NA
V: TRBV7-3
J: TRBJ2-5
D: TRBD1

DNA: TGTGCCAGCAGTTACACAGGGTCCTACGAGCAGTACTTC
CDR3: CASSYTGSYEQYF
size: NA
V: TRBV7-9
J: TRBJ2-7
D: NA

DNA: TGTGCCAGCAGCTCGGGACTAGCGGCGGCCTACAATGAGCAGTTCTTC
CDR3: CASSSGLAAAYNEQFF
size: once
V: TRBV7-2
J: TRBJ2-1
D: TRBD2

DNA: TGTGCCACCGGGAGATTTAACCACGAGCAGTACTTC
CDR3: CATGRFNHEQYF
size: once
V: TRBV27
J: TRBJ2-7
D: NA

DNA: TGTGCCAGCAGCTTGTCGGCAGGGGTAGACACTGAAGCTTTCTTT
CDR3: CASSLSAGVDTEAFF
size: NA
V: TRBV5-4
J: TRBJ1-1
D: NA

DNA: TGTGCCAGCTCCCCGTCCGGGTTGGGGGCGGAAGCTTTCTTT
CDR3: CASSPSGLGAEAFF
size: NA
V: TRBV25-1
J: TRBJ1-1
D: NA

DNA: TGTGCCAGCAGCATAGGGACAGGCGTCGGGAATTCACCCCTCCACTTT
CDR3: CASSIGTGVGNSPLHF
size: NA
V: TRBV11-3
J: TRBJ1-6
D: TRBD1

DNA: TGCAGCGTAGAAAGGGGCGGCGGCTACACCTTC
CDR3: CSVERGGGYTF
size: NA
V: TRBV29-1
J: TRBJ1-2
D: NA

DNA: TGTGCCAGCAGTGACGGGGATCAGCCCCAGCATTTT
CDR3: CASSDGDQPQHF
size: NA
V: TRBV6-5
J: TRBJ1-5
D: NA

DNA: TGTGCCAGCTCAAACAGTTCCTACGAGCAGTACTTC
CDR3: CASSNSSYEQYF
size: NA
V: TRBV18
J: TRBJ2-7
D: NA

DNA: TGTGCCTCTGGACAGGGGGCCTATGGCTACACCTTC
CDR3: CASGQGAYGYTF
size: NA
V: TRBV30
J: TRBJ1-2
D: TRBD1

DNA: TGTGCCACAGCAGCCCGAGAGAAGGGGACAGGTAGCATGAACACTGAAGCTTTCTTT
CDR3: CATAAREKGTGSMNTEAFF
size: NA
V: TRBV21-1
J: TRBJ1-1
D: NA